The 30 T cell receptor beta chains below come from one sample, sequenced in a study of blood T cell repertoires in COVID-19. Clones were sequenced by immunoSEQ multiplex PCR, and TCRdb holds only the in-frame ones, with some missing. The sample has some 100,000 clones; roughly four fifths are singletons. The material sequenced was peripheral blood. These receptors came from a man aged 50 to 60 with active or convalescent COVID-19.

The V call is TRBV7-6, the J call TRBJ2-7, with 12 positions matching TRBD1. This CDR3 has 16 residues. Trimming removed 6 bases from V and 6 bases from J; junction bases left unmatched: 12. In germline, CDR1 is SGHVS, CDR2 FNYEAQ. In DNA form, the CDR3 reads TGTGCCAGCAGTTTTCTACCGGGACAGGGGGCGGGCGAGCAGTACTTC. Translation gives CASSFLPGQGAGEQYF.

The V call is TRBV29-1, the J call TRBJ2-5, with D uncertain. CDR3 length: 10 residues. The ends were cut back, 6 bases at V and 2 bases at J, with 4 bases in the middle. The germline V gene encodes CDR1 SQVTM and CDR2 ANQGSEA. The CDR3, as DNA: TGCAGCGTCAAACAAGAGACCCAGTACTTC. The encoded protein is CSVKQETQYF.

With regard to this clone: The sample holds other DNA sequences that translate to the same CDR3. J is TRBJ2-1 and V is TRBV9; the match to TRBD2 covers 8 bases. The CDR3 contains 15 residues. Looked up from germline, CDR1 is SGDLS and CDR2 is YYNGEE. Trimming removed 0 bases from V and 4 bases from J; junction bases left unmatched: 3. CDR3 amino acids: CASSVASGGYNEQFF. The CDR3 DNA follows: TGTGCCAGCAGCGTAGCCAGCGGGGGTTACAATGAGCAGTTCTTC.

The V call is TRBV20-1, the J call TRBJ2-1, with a weak D call TRBD1 (5 bases). The length of the CDR3 is 11 residues. The V end lost 6 bases, the J end lost 3 bases, and 6 bases lay between the germline ends. Looked up from germline, CDR1 is DFQATT and CDR2 is SNEGSKA (reference sequence). This chain's CDR3 is CSARDYNEQFF. The CDR3 DNA reads as TGCAGTGCCAGGGACTACAATGAGCAGTTCTTC.

DNA for the CDR3: TGTGCCAGCAGTCTCACCGGGACAGGGGGACCCGGAAACACCATATATTTT. Translated, it gives CASSLTGTGGPGNTIYF. This sequence joins TRBV27 and TRBJ1-3; 11 bases match TRBD1. V lost 5 bases, J lost 4 bases, and 10 bases stayed unmatched. The germline CDR1 and CDR2 sequences are MNHEY and SMNVEV (reference sequence). The CDR3 is 17 amino acids.

The chain uses TRBV7-9 and TRBJ1-4; tentative D call: TRBD1 (6 bases). CDR3 length: 15 residues. Per germline, CDR1 SEHNR and CDR2 FQNEAQ (reference sequence). V lost 5 bases, J lost 6 bases, and 16 bases lay in between. The CDR3 DNA follows: TGTGCCAGCAGCCCCCCCGGACAGCTCTATGAAAAACTGTTTTTT. Amino acids: CASSPPGQLYEKLFF.

This chain joins TRBV24-1 and TRBJ2-3; no clear D gene. Trimming took 5 bases from V and 2 from J, leaving 10 bases between them. The CDR3 has 14 amino acids. Germline CDR1 reads KGHDR; CDR2 reads SFDVKD. CDR3 in amino acids: CATSGSQDTDTQYF. Written as DNA, the CDR3 is TGTGCCACCAGTGGATCTCAGGACACAGATACGCAGTATTTT.

A single count supports this clone. V and J are TRBV28 and TRBJ1-2, with a tentative D call TRBD1 (5 bases). The germline gives CDR1 MDHEN, CDR2 SYDVKM. V was pared by 3 bases and J by 4 bases, with 6 bases between. The CDR3 spans 12 residues. The CDR3 region is CASSFGGYGYTF. DNA for the CDR3: TGTGCCAGCAGTTTCGGGGGCTATGGCTACACCTTC.

This chain links TRBV5-4 with TRBJ2-7; 9 bases are shared with TRBD2. V lost 4 bases and J lost 4; bases outside the gene matches: 6. CDR3 length: 14 amino acids. CDR1 and CDR2 from the germline V gene are SGHNT and YYREEE (reference sequence). In DNA, the CDR3 is TGTGCCAGCAGCATAGCGGGGGTGGTATACGAGCAGTACTTC. This translates into CASSIAGVVYEQYF.

This clone turned up a few times. This chain joins TRBV18 and TRBJ2-5, with 7 bases aligning to TRBD1. The CDR3 is 15 amino acids. V lost 3 bases, J lost 9 bases, and 13 bases stayed unmatched. CDR1 KGHSH and CDR2 LQKENI come from the germline V gene. CDR3 sequence: CASSPSGTVYRAQYF. The CDR3 region has the DNA TGTGCCAGCTCACCTTCCGGGACAGTGTATAGGGCCCAGTACTTC.

This chain connects TRBV18 to TRBJ1-5; D ambiguous. Trimming took 6 bases from V and 2 from J, leaving 14 bases between them. This CDR3 has 15 residues. Per germline, CDR1 KGHSH and CDR2 LQKENI. DNA for the CDR3: TGTGCCAGCTCGCCTAACAGTGGTGGCAATCAGCCCCAGCATTTT. It yields the protein CASSPNSGGNQPQHF.

The rearrangement links TRBV4-2 to TRBJ2-2, with 9 positions matching TRBD2. The CDR3 covers 17 residues. V shed 0 bases and J 1 base; nucleotides not matched to a gene: 3. In germline, CDR1 is LGHNA, CDR2 YNFKEQ. The CDR3 DNA follows: TGTGCCAGCAGCCAAGATCTAGCGGGGTTGAACACCGGGGAGCTGTTTTTT. Translation gives CASSQDLAGLNTGELFF.

V is TRBV5-1 and J is TRBJ2-1; 8 bases match TRBD2. The V gene's germline CDR1 is SGHRS and CDR2 YFSETQ. V trimming: 0 bases; J trimming: 2 bases; junction bases outside the gene matches: 4. CDR3 length: 16 amino acids. The CDR3: CASSLAGGVTYNEQFF. The CDR3 bases are TGCGCCAGCAGCTTGGCCGGGGGGGTCACCTACAATGAGCAGTTCTTC.

V and J are TRBV29-1 and TRBJ2-5; 7 bases are a match to TRBD1. The germline V gene has CDR1 SQVTM and CDR2 ANQGSEA. The junction had 16 bases not matched to a gene; V was cut back by 7 bases and J by 5 bases. This CDR3 is 15 amino acids long. CDR3 nucleotides: TGCAGCGCAGCATCGGGGACAGCCTCTAGGGAGACCCAGTACTTC. It is translated as CSAASGTASRETQYF.

V and J are TRBV5-6 and TRBJ2-2; D is possibly TRBD2 (5 bases). The CDR3 runs 15 residues. Germline V gene lookup returns CDR1 SGHDT and CDR2 YYEEEE. The V gene lost 3 bases and the J gene lost 7 bases, with 16 bases spanning the gap. The CDR3 nucleotides are TGTGCCAGCAGCTGGGGAACTAGATTCGGCGGGGAGCTGTTTTTT. It yields the protein CASSWGTRFGGELFF.

The chain recombines TRBV27 with TRBJ2-3, with 8 bases matching TRBD1. Germline assignment: CDR1 MNHEY and CDR2 SMNVEV (reference sequence). The CDR3 totals 14 residues. V trimming: 10 bases; J trimming: 1 base; junction bases outside the gene matches: 7. CDR3 loop: CATRGGQGTDTQYF. The CDR3 DNA is TGTGCCACCCGTGGGGGACAGGGCACAGATACGCAGTATTTT.

The chain carries TRBV6-6 and TRBJ1-3, with 8 bases aligning to TRBD1. V dropped 2 bases and J dropped 4; count of bases not matched to a gene: 4. Germline assignment: CDR1 MNHNY and CDR2 SVGAGI (reference sequence). The CDR3 has 15 residues. The CDR3 DNA reads as TGTGCCAGCAGTTACGGGACAGGTCAGGGAAACACCATATATTTT. Its protein product is CASSYGTGQGNTIYF.

Concerning this clone itself: Other DNA sequences in the same sample also yield this CDR3. This chain joins TRBV5-1 and TRBJ1-1, with D possibly being TRBD1 (6 bases). Trimming removed 3 bases from V and 2 bases from J, with 8 bases in between. This CDR3 has 13 amino acids. In germline, CDR1 is SGHRS, CDR2 YFSETQ. For the CDR3, the DNA is TGCGCCAGCAGCTCACAGGGTAACACTGAAGCTTTCTTT. It yields the protein CASSSQGNTEAFF.

The V gene is TRBV3-1 (or the pseudogene TRBV3-2), the J gene TRBJ1-2; TRBD1 aligns across 7 bases. The CDR3 loop spans 14 amino acids. The J segment lost 6 bases and the V segment lost 5 bases, leaving 9 bases of the junction unmatched. Germline lookup yields CDR1 LGHDT and CDR2 YNNKEL (reference sequence). The CDR3 DNA is TGTGCCAGCAGCTTTCCTGACAGGGTGGATGGCTACACCTTC. Protein: CASSFPDRVDGYTF.

The J gene is TRBJ2-7, the V gene TRBV7-8, with D possibly TRBD1 on 6 matching bases. CDR3 length equals 15 residues. V lost 4 bases and J lost 0, with 13 bases in between. Germline CDR1 is SGHVS and CDR2 is FQNEAQ. Here the CDR3 DNA reads TGTGCCAGCAGCTGGGACGGGACATCCTCCTACGAGCAGTACTTC. Its protein product is CASSWDGTSSYEQYF.

The chain has TRBV10-3 and TRBJ2-7; tentative D call: TRBD2 (5 bases). Per the germline V gene, CDR1 is ENHRY and CDR2 is SYGVKD. V lost 0 bases and J lost 4, with 10 bases in between. This CDR3 is built from 14 residues. The CDR3 loop reads CAISESSLGYEQYV. For the CDR3, the DNA is TGTGCCATCAGTGAGTCTTCACTAGGTTACGAGCAGTACGTC.

The chain links TRBV11-2 to TRBJ1-2; 7 bases line up with TRBD1. The germline V gene encodes CDR1 SGHAT and CDR2 FQNNGV. The V and J ends lost 5 bases and 7 bases, in that order; junction bases with no gene match: 10. The CDR3 has 14 residues. The CDR3 DNA is TGTGCCAGCAGCCCCCGAGACAGGGTGGCTGGCTACACCTTC. Residues: CASSPRDRVAGYTF.

The chain is built from TRBV6-2 or TRBV6-3 and TRBJ2-7, with D hard to call. CDR1 MNHEY and CDR2 SVGEGT come from the germline V gene. The CDR3 covers 14 residues. The V gene lost 5 bases and the J gene lost 0 bases, with 11 bases spanning the gap. CDR3 amino acids: CASSIRLSSYEQYF. The CDR3 region has the DNA TGTGCCAGCAGTATCAGGTTAAGCTCCTACGAGCAGTACTTC.

CDR3 bases: TGTGCCAGTAGTATAGTCCTAGCGGGTCCAGATACGCAGTATTTT. Translated: CASSIVLAGPDTQYF. The chain is built from TRBV19 and TRBJ2-3, with 8 bases aligning to TRBD2. The length of the CDR3 is 15 residues. With 1 base clipped from V and 4 bases from J, the junction kept 4 bases outside the gene matches. CDR1 is LNHDA, CDR2 SQIVND, per germline (reference sequence).

This chain uses TRBV3-1 (or the pseudogene TRBV3-2) with TRBJ1-2, with D possibly TRBD1 on 5 matching bases. Germline V gene lookup returns CDR1 LGHDT and CDR2 YNNKEL (reference sequence). Trimming stripped 4 bases from V and 7 bases from J, with 16 bases between. The CDR3 has 14 amino acids. The CDR3 region is CASSPHREGSGYTF. The CDR3 region has the DNA TGTGCCAGCAGCCCCCATAGGGAGGGGTCTGGCTACACCTTC.

The rearrangement links TRBV18 to TRBJ1-2; 9 bases align to TRBD1. In germline, CDR1 is KGHSH, CDR2 LQKENI. This CDR3 is built from 14 residues. V gave up 4 bases and J gave up 7 bases; unmatched junction bases: 7. CDR3 region: CASSREDRGGGYTF. DNA of the CDR3: TGTGCCAGCTCACGAGAGGACAGGGGCGGTGGCTACACCTTC.

This clone showed up just once. J is TRBJ1-6 and V is TRBV5-1, with a possible D match to TRBD1 (6 bases). This CDR3 contains 15 residues. V lost 0 bases, J lost 4 bases, and 8 bases lay in between. Germline values: CDR1 SGHRS, CDR2 YFSETQ. CDR3 DNA: TGCGCCAGCAGCTTGGAACAGGGTTATAATTCACCCCTCCACTTT. It codes for CASSLEQGYNSPLHF.

This clone was recorded a few times. The chain recombines TRBV7-6 with TRBJ2-1; 12 nucleotides align to TRBD2. The CDR3 sequence is 16 residues long. CDR1 is SGHVS and CDR2 is FNYEAQ in the germline V gene. V trimming: 1 base; J trimming: 4 bases; junction bases outside the gene matches: 2. The CDR3 DNA reads as TGTGCCAGCAGCTTAGTAGGACTAGCGGGGTACAATGAGCAGTTCTTC. Translated, it gives CASSLVGLAGYNEQFF. The full variable domain, completed using reference TRBV7-6 and TRBJ2-1, is GAGVSQSPRYKVTKRGQDVALRCDPISGHVSLYWYRQALGQGPEFLTYFNYEAQQDKSGLPNDRFSAERPEGSISTLTIQRTEQRDSAMYRCASSLVGLAGYNEQFFGPGTRLTVL.

The J gene is TRBJ2-2, the V gene TRBV7-2; a possible D gene is TRBD1 (6 bases). The CDR3 covers 15 residues. Germline CDR1 and CDR2: SGHTA and FQGNSA. The V end lost 5 bases, the J end lost 0 bases, and 10 bases lay between the germline ends. CDR3 nucleotides: TGTGCCAGCAGCATACAGGGTACGAACACCGGGGAGCTGTTTTTT. It translates to CASSIQGTNTGELFF.

The V gene is TRBV5-1, the J gene TRBJ2-1; TRBD2 might be the D (5 bases). The germline gives CDR1 SGHRS, CDR2 YFSETQ. The length of the CDR3 is 13 residues. Trimming took off 4 bases at V and 8 bases at J, with 13 bases between the two ends. The CDR3 DNA follows: TGCGCCAGCAGCCGCGGCGGGTTTGATGAGCAGTTCTTC. Translation gives CASSRGGFDEQFF.